Included here is one T cell receptor (beta chain) sequence, with context. What it binds is unknown. These data are taken from a study of beta chain features in type 1 diabetes. V lost 0 bases and J 5 bases, leaving 9 bases between the germline ends. Germline V gene sequence: CDR1 SGHNT, CDR2 YYREEE (reference sequence). This CDR3 is 13 amino acids long. Every participating donor gave one draw, a heparinised blood sample averaging approximately 120 mL. Purities over 95% were achieved in all sorted populations. Of the isolated RNA, all was reverse transcribed, and so the sequenced material was expressed TCRB transcripts. This table comes from immunoSEQ multiplex PCR, and its TCRdb copy is limited to in-frame clones, with some not included. The data hold about 900,000 clones, with 15% to 20% observed a single time. Findings and limits, study-wide: Resolution of whether HLA type affects TCRB rearrangement was not achieved here.

This receptor was identified in a woman aged 18-35 years in good health. Sequences were obtained from naive CD4+ T cells from blood. V usage is TRBV5-4 and J usage is TRBJ2-7; D is perhaps TRBD1 (5 bases). CDR3 residues: CASSLGPGNEQYF. In DNA, the CDR3 is TGTGCCAGCAGCTTGGGTCCAGGGAACGAGCAGTACTTC.